Each of the 2 T cell receptor beta chains below was sequenced from the same sample in a study of blood T cell repertoires in COVID-19. Using immunoSEQ multiplex PCR, the repertoire was profiled, and TCRdb retains in-frame clones only, with some absent. The data hold 65,000 or so clones, with around four fifths observed a single time. The sample comprised peripheral blood. These TCRs come from a man in his sixties with acute or convalescent COVID-19.

V gene TRBV19 combines with J gene TRBJ2-3, with 8 bases lining up with TRBD2. The CDR3 consists of 13 residues. Looked up from germline, CDR1 is LNHDA and CDR2 is SQIVND (reference sequence). V lost 2 bases to trimming and J lost 15 bases; unmatched junction nucleotides: 10. The CDR3 region is CASSISAGGADYF. The CDR3 region has the DNA TGTGCCAGTAGTATATCTGCCGGGGGGGCTGATTATTTT.

The chain has TRBV12-5 and TRBJ1-1, with a tentative D call TRBD1 (6 bases). This CDR3 is built from 14 residues. V lost 2 bases, J lost 5 bases, and 12 bases lay in between. Germline V gives CDR1 LGHNT, CDR2 FRNRAP. This chain's CDR3 is CASGLFIRGTEAFF. The CDR3 coding sequence is TGTGCTAGTGGTTTGTTTATAAGGGGGACTGAAGCTTTCTTT.